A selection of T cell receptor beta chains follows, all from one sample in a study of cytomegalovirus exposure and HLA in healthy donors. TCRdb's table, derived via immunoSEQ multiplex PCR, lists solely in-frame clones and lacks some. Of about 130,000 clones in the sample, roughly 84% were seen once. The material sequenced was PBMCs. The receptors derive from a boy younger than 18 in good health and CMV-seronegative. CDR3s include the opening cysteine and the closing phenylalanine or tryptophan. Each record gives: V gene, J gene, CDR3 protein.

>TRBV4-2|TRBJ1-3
CASSQVGWGTSGNTIYF
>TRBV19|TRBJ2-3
CASSTSDTQYF
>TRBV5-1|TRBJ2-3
CASSFISRGEDTQYF
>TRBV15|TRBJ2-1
CATSSGGLADNEQFF
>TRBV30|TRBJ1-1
CAWSVQASREAFF
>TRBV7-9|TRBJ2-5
CASTSTGFETQYF
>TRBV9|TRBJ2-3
CASSLPSAGGTDTQYF
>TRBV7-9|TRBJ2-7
CASGASGSFRYEQYF
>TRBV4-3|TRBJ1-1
CASSPTTGGLAFF
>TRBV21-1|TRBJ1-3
CASSKIQGIRNTIYF
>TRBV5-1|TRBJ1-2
CASRWGQGAYGYTF
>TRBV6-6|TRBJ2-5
CASSDTGTGGETQYF
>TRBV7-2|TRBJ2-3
CASSLTSGGTDTQYF
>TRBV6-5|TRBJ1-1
CASSNRDRGSAFF
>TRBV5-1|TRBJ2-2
CASSSLLASGELFF
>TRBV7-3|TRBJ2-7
CASSLMVTGNHEQYF